This entry concerns a single T cell receptor (beta chain). Its antigen is as yet unknown. Germline CDR1 SGHNT, CDR2 YYREEE (reference sequence). The CDR3 length is 16 residues. Losses at the gene ends were 0 bases for V and 1 base for J; bases not matched to a gene: 5. Using immunoSEQ multiplex PCR, the repertoire was profiled, and TCRdb retains in-frame clones only, with some absent. This table has about 330,000 clones, roughly 90% appearing once. Documented treatment: 15 to 20 received Ad26.COV2.S at low or high dose, single or two shots; roughly five received placebo; per-sample allocation not given. It was on day 63 after the first vaccine or placebo injection that samples were taken. This specimen belongs to a study of Ad26.COV2.S vaccination and SARS-CoV-2 variants. Study as a whole: Participant was drawn from the COV1001 Ad26.COV2.S trial arm.

Findings and limits, study-wide: Similar non-spike TCR breadth was observed in recipients of vaccine and of placebo. The authors reported substantial breadth in spike-specific CD8+ and CD4+ T cell responses after vaccination. The TCR breadth and depth analyses may have understated or missed part of the total T cell responses.

This specimen was peripheral blood, taken in a trial of Ad26.COV2.S vaccine versus placebo. The chain uses TRBV5-4 and TRBJ2-5; TRBD2 agrees at 8 bases. The sequence derives from a person between 18 and 65 years old who received the Ad26.COV2.S COVID-19 vaccine or a placebo. DNA for the CDR3: TGTGCCAGCAGCTTGGGATCTCTAGCGGGCCAAGAGACCCAGTACTTC. This sequence encodes CASSLGSLAGQETQYF.